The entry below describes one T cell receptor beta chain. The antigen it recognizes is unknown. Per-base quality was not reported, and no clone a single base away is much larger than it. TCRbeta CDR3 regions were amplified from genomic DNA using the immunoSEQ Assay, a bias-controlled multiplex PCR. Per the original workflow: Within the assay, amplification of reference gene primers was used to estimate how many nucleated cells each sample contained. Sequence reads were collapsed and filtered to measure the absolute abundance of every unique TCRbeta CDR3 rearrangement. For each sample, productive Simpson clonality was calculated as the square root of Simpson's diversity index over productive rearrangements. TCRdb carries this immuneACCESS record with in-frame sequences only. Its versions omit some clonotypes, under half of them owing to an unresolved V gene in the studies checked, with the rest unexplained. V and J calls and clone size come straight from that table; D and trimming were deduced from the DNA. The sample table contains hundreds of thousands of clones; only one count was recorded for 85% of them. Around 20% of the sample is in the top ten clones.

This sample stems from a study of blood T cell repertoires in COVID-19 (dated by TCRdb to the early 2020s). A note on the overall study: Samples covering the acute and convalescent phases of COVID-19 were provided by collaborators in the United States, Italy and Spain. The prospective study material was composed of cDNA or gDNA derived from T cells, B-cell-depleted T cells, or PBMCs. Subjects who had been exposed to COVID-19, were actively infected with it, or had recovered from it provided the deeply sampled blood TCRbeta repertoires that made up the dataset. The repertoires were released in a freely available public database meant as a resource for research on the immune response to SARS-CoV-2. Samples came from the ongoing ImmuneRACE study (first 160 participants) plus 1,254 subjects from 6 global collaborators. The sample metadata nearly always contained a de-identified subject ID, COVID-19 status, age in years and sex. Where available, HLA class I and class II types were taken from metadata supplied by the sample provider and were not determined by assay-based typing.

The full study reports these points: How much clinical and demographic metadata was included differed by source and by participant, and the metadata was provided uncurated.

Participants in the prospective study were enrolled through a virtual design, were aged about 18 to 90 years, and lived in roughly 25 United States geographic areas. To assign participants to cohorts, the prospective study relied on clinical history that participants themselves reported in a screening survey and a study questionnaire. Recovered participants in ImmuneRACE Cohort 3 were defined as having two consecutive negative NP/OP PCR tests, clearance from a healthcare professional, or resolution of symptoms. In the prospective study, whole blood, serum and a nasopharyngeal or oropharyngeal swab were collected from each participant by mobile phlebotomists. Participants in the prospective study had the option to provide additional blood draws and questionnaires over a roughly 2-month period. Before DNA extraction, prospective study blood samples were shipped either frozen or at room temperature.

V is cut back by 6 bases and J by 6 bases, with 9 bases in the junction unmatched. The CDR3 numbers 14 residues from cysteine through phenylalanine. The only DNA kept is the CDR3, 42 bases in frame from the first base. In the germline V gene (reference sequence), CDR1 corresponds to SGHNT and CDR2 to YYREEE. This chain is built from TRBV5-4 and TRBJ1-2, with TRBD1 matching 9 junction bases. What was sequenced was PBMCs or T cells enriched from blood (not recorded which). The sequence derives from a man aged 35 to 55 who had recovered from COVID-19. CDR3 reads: CASTGTGWKNGYTF. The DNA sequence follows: TGTGCCAGCACCGGGACAGGGTGGAAAAATGGCTACACCTTC.